These 30 T cell receptor beta chains share one sample of origin, sequenced in a study of regulatory T cells in long-lasting Graves disease. Researchers made TCR beta libraries by using iRepertoire HTBI primers and running Arm-PCR on CDR3 regions. TCRdb used MiXCR to reprocess the multiplex PCR reads, holding one entry per CDR3 protein. The sample records about 290,000 distinct CDR3 sequences, around 23% being singletons. Time point reported: persistent/refractory GD, antithyroid drugs over 5 years with positive TRAb. The TCR library was made from RNA extracted from PBMCs. Sequencing used peripheral blood mononuclear cells (PBMCs), obtained when the disease was refractory, from a patient treated with antithyroid drugs. The receptors here all came from a female donor with Graves disease.

This clonotype was picked up a small number of times. The chain has TRBV18 and TRBJ2-7, with D possibly matching TRBD1 (6 bases). Per germline, CDR1 KGHSH and CDR2 LQKENI. The CDR3 runs 13 residues. The V and J ends lost 2 bases and 3 bases respectively, with 8 bases between them. Here the CDR3 DNA reads TGTGCCAGCTCACCAGGGGGCTACTACGAGCAGTACTTC. Translation: CASSPGGYYEQYF.

For this clonotype: A much more abundant neighbour one base away suggests this may be a read error. The gene calls are TRBV11-2 and TRBJ2-7; TRBD2 aligns across 7 bases. V was pared by 5 bases and J by 0 bases, with 7 bases of the junction left unmatched. Per the germline V gene, CDR1 is SGHAT and CDR2 is FQNNGV. The CDR3 contains 15 residues. DNA for the CDR3: TGTGCCAGCAGCCTTAAGCGGGATGGCTCCTACGAGCAGTACTTC. Its translation is CASSLKRDGSYEQYF.

This clonotype was picked up many times. CDR3: CASTGPQGRFETQYF. The CDR3 DNA follows: TGTGCCAGCACCGGACCCCAGGGGAGGTTCGAGACCCAGTACTTC. The chain uses TRBV7-2 and TRBJ2-5; D tentatively fits TRBD1 or TRBD2 (6 bases each). Germline V gene sequence: CDR1 SGHTA, CDR2 FQGNSA. The CDR3 is 15 amino acids. V was shortened by 7 bases and J by 5 bases, with 20 bases between the two germline ends.

With respect to this clonotype: A read error may explain this, as a much larger clone is one base away. This likely comes from a read error, as the CDR3 has no conserved phenylalanine or tryptophan at its end. The genes are TRBV28 and TRBJ1-2; TRBD1 matches 8 bases. Trimming removed 2 bases from V and 8 bases from J; junction bases left unmatched: 4. This CDR3 spans 13 amino acids. Germline CDR1 and CDR2: MDHEN and SYDVKM. This CDR3 reads CASSLPRGQGYTL. The DNA of the CDR3 is TGTGCCAGCAGTTTACCCAGGGGGCAGGGCTACACCCTC.

This clonotype was counted many times. The rearrangement joins TRBV24-1 to TRBJ2-7; D is possibly TRBD1 or TRBD2 (5 bases each). Germline V gene sequence: CDR1 KGHDR, CDR2 SFDVKD. V lost 4 bases to trimming and J lost 0 bases, with 12 bases between them. The CDR3 is 15 amino acids. The CDR3 region is CATSEGTQGSYEQYF. CDR3 DNA sequence: TGTGCCACCAGTGAGGGGACGCAGGGCTCCTACGAGCAGTACTTC.

This clonotype came up many times. The chain is built from TRBV12-3 or TRBV12-4 and TRBJ2-5; TRBD2 matches at 7 bases. There are 13 residues in the CDR3. After removal of 6 bases from V and 9 bases from J, the junction contained 10 bases not matched to a gene. The CDR3 loop is CASSSSGIRAQYF. CDR3 nucleotides: TGTGCCAGCAGCTCAAGCGGGATTCGGGCCCAGTACTTC.

There are many counts of this clonotype. The chain joins TRBV28 to TRBJ1-2, with D tentatively TRBD1 (6 bases). Trimming removed 2 bases at V and 4 bases at J, with 11 bases between. This CDR3 comprises 14 residues. Germline V gene sequence: CDR1 MDHEN, CDR2 SYDVKM. CDR3 in amino acids: CASSLPTGSYGYTF. The DNA of the CDR3 is TGTGCCAGCAGTTTACCGACAGGATCCTATGGCTACACCTTC.

Points on this clonotype: At one of its ends the junction is not consistent with the germline gene, which may arise from a read error. The rearrangement uses TRBV7-2 and TRBJ1-6; 8 bases are shared with TRBD1. Germline V CDR1 and CDR2: SGHTA, FQGNSA. This CDR3 has 15 residues. CDR3 in amino acids: CASSQEGQGHSPLHF. DNA of the CDR3: TGCGCCAGCAGCCAAGAAGGACAGGGTCATTCACCCCTCCACTTT.

This clonotype has ten or more counts. This chain joins TRBV7-2 and TRBJ2-7; 9 bases are shared with TRBD2. This CDR3 has 17 amino acids. The junction had 8 bases not matched to a gene; V was cut back by 1 base and J by 1 base. CDR1 is SGHTA and CDR2 is FQGNSA in the germline V gene. The CDR3 reads CASSLDGAGGRSYEQYF. The CDR3 DNA reads TGTGCCAGCAGCTTAGACGGAGCGGGAGGTCGGTCCTACGAGCAGTACTTC.

This clonotype was picked up many times. The chain uses TRBV11-2 and TRBJ2-5, with 8 nucleotides matching TRBD2. CDR3 size: 15 residues. Germline CDR1 SGHAT, CDR2 FQNNGV. With 4 bases clipped from V and 5 bases from J, the junction kept 9 bases outside the gene matches. The CDR3 DNA sequence: TGTGCCAGCAGCTCGCCTCGGGAGGGCCGTGAGACCCAGTACTTC. Residues: CASSSPREGRETQYF. Full variable domain (missing parts from reference TRBV11-2 and TRBJ2-5): EAGVAQSPRYKIIEKRQSVAFWCNPISGHATLYWYQQILGQGPKLLIQFQNNGVVDDSQLPKDRFSAERLKGVDSTLKIQPAKLEDSAVYLCASSSPREGRETQYFGPGTRLLVL.

This clonotype was seen ten or more times. The genes are TRBV12-3 or TRBV12-4 and TRBJ1-3; maybe TRBD1 (5 bases). The CDR3 has 14 residues. Trimming cost V 1 base and J 2 bases, with 6 bases left between them. CDR3 sequence: CASSLGTTGNTIYF. The CDR3 DNA is TGTGCCAGCAGTTTAGGGACAACTGGAAACACCATATATTTT.

The rearrangement joins TRBV5-5 to TRBJ2-2; 7 nucleotides line up with TRBD2. CDR1 is SGHKS and CDR2 is YYEKEE in the germline V gene (reference sequence). The V and J ends lost 0 bases and 0 bases, in that order; junction bases with no gene match: 11. The CDR3 consists of 19 residues. Written as DNA, the CDR3 is TGTGCCAGCAGCTTGGTTTTCAGTCGGCTAGCGGCGAACACCGGGGAGCTGTTTTTT. Protein product: CASSLVFSRLAANTGELFF.

The chain recombines TRBV3-1 with TRBJ1-3; 7 bases agree with TRBD1. The J segment lost 2 bases and the V segment lost 1 base, leaving 5 bases of the junction unmatched. CDR3 length equals 16 residues. Germline V CDR1 and CDR2: LGHDT, YNNKEL (reference sequence). The CDR3 loop is CASSQVPGGAGNTIYF. In nucleotides, the CDR3 is TGTGCCAGCAGCCAAGTCCCAGGGGGAGCTGGAAACACCATATATTTT.

This clonotype came up many times. The CDR3 reads CASSRRGEPYEQYF. CDR3 in DNA: TGTGCCAGCAGTCGGCGGGGAGAGCCCTACGAGCAGTACTTC. V usage is TRBV27 and J usage is TRBJ2-7, with TRBD2 as a possible D gene (6 bases). This CDR3 spans 14 amino acids. The germline V gene has CDR1 MNHEY and CDR2 SMNVEV (reference sequence). V lost 5 bases and J lost 2, with 13 bases in between.

This clonotype was recorded at least ten times. V and J are TRBV20-1 and TRBJ2-5, with D possibly called TRBD1 or TRBD2 (6 bases each). Trimming removed 2 bases from V and 5 bases from J, with 12 bases in between. Looked up from germline, CDR1 is DFQATT and CDR2 is SNEGSKA (reference sequence). CDR3 size: 13 residues. CDR3 bases: TGCAGTGCTAGAAGGGGGGCTGGGGAGACCCAGTACTTC. Protein sequence: CSARRGAGETQYF.

A note on this clonotype: This could be a read error, since a much larger clone is one nucleotide away. The chain couples TRBV11-2 to TRBJ2-5; possible D gene TRBD2, 5 bases. Germline CDR1 reads SGHAT; CDR2 reads FQNNGV. V was trimmed by 5 bases and J by 7 bases, leaving 11 bases between them. The CDR3 has 12 amino acids. This CDR3 reads CASSPSRGTQYF. CDR3 coding DNA: TGTGCCAGCAGCCCCTCACGGGGGACCCAGTACTTC.

DNA of the CDR3: TGTGCCAGCCGGGACAGCCACACTGAAGCTTTCTTT. It specifies CASRDSHTEAFF. The rearrangement uses TRBV6-1 and TRBJ1-1, with TRBD1 matching over 7 bases. With 8 bases clipped from V and 3 bases from J, the junction kept 3 bases outside the gene matches. CDR1 is MNHNS and CDR2 is SASEGT in the germline V gene. This CDR3 region has 12 residues.

This clonotype has a handful of counts. The rearrangement links TRBV27 to TRBJ1-1; no definite D call. V lost 3 bases, J lost 7 bases, and 6 bases lay in between. The CDR3 spans 11 residues. Germline lookup yields CDR1 MNHEY and CDR2 SMNVEV (reference sequence). The CDR3 bases are TGTGCCAGCAGTTTCATGGATGAAGCTTTCTTT. Its translation is CASSFMDEAFF.

This clonotype was seen repeatedly, ten times or more. The chain joins TRBV29-1 to TRBJ2-7; a possible D gene is TRBD2 (6 bases). The CDR3 sequence is 12 residues long. Germline V CDR1 and CDR2: SQVTM, ANQGSEA. V lost 1 base, J lost 9 bases, and 13 bases lay in between. CDR3 sequence (DNA): TGCAGCGTTGAAGGGGCTAGCGTGGGGCAGTACTTC. Encoded protein: CSVEGASVGQYF.

This clonotype was counted at least ten times. This chain links TRBV2 with TRBJ1-4; D call uncertain. Trimming removed 2 bases from V and 8 bases from J, with 6 bases in between. Germline CDR1 and CDR2: SNHLY and FYNNEI. The CDR3 consists of 12 residues. DNA for the CDR3: TGTGCCAGCAGTGAAAAAGGGGAAAAACTGTTTTTT. This sequence encodes CASSEKGEKLFF.

The chain is built from TRBV18 and TRBJ2-7; possibly TRBD1 for D (6 bases). V lost 0 bases and J lost 0, with 12 bases in between. CDR1 KGHSH and CDR2 LQKENI come from the germline V gene. CDR3 length: 16 amino acids. The CDR3 nucleotides read TGTGCCAGCTCACCACCGGGAAGGGGGAGCTCCTACGAGCAGTACTTC. Translating gives CASSPPGRGSSYEQYF.

This clonotype appeared many times. This chain uses TRBV3-1 with TRBJ2-7, with 10 bases that match TRBD1. CDR3 length equals 15 residues. Germline trimming cut 6 bases from V and 9 bases from J; bases unmatched to any gene: 14. Per the germline V gene, CDR1 is LGHDT and CDR2 is YNNKEL (reference sequence). The CDR3 is CASSLPGQGDGAQYF. CDR3 nucleotides: TGTGCCAGCAGTCTCCCCGGACAGGGGGACGGCGCGCAGTACTTC.

Many counts were recorded for this clonotype. CDR3 sequence (DNA): TGTGCCAGCAGTGAGGTACTAGCGGGTTCCAACGAGCAGTACTTC. Residues: CASSEVLAGSNEQYF. The chain joins TRBV2 to TRBJ2-7, with 9 bases that match TRBD2. This CDR3 spans 15 amino acids. Trimming removed 3 bases from V and 5 bases from J; junction bases left unmatched: 8. Germline loops: CDR1 SNHLY, CDR2 FYNNEI.

V is TRBV20-1 and J is TRBJ2-1, with D perhaps assigned TRBD1 or TRBD2 (5 bases each). Germline assignment: CDR1 DFQATT and CDR2 SNEGSKA (reference sequence). This CDR3 region has 15 residues. Trimming left V 4 bases short and J 6 bases short, with 19 bases between. CDR3 in amino acids: CSANEGRRISNEQFF. The CDR3 region has the DNA TGCAGTGCTAACGAGGGACGCCGGATTTCCAATGAGCAGTTCTTC.

The CDR3 protein is CSVRTGVNEKLFF. In DNA, the CDR3 is TGCAGCGTTAGGACAGGGGTCAATGAAAAACTGTTTTTT. The chain joins TRBV29-1 to TRBJ1-4, with 9 bases fitting TRBD1. Germline V gene data show CDR1 as SQVTM and CDR2 as ANQGSEA. The CDR3 extends over 13 amino acids. V lost 5 bases to trimming and J lost 5 bases; unmatched junction nucleotides: 3. Filled out from reference TRBV29-1 and TRBJ1-4, the complete variable domain reads SAVISQKPSRDICQRGTSLTIQCQVDSQVTMMFWYRQQPGQSLTLIATANQGSEATYESGFVIDKFPISRPNLTFSTLTVSNMSPEDSSIYLCSVRTGVNEKLFFGSGTQLSVL.

V and J are TRBV5-1 and TRBJ1-2; the D is unclear. CDR1 and CDR2 (germline): SGHRS, YFSETQ. This CDR3 contains 11 residues. With 5 bases removed from V and 1 base from J, the gap between germline ends came to 3 bases. CDR3 sequence: CASRFNYGYTF. The DNA for the CDR3 is TGCGCCAGCAGATTTAACTATGGCTACACCTTC. Full variable domain (rest looked up from reference TRBV5-1 and TRBJ1-2): KAGVTQTPRYLIKTRGQQVTLSCSPISGHRSVSWYQQTPGQGLQFLFEYFSETQRNKGNFPGRFSGRQFSNSRSEMNVSTLELGDSALYLCASRFNYGYTFGSGTRLTVV.

This clonotype was picked up many times. The chain has TRBV20-1 and TRBJ2-5; 11 bases map to TRBD1. CDR3 size: 14 residues. The germline V gene encodes CDR1 DFQATT and CDR2 SNEGSKA (reference sequence). J gave up 4 bases and V 6 bases, and 7 bases lay outside the gene matches. CDR3 coding DNA: TGCAGTGCGAGATCCGGGACAGGGGGAGAGACCCAGTACTTC. The encoded protein is CSARSGTGGETQYF.

This clonotype was observed many times. This sequence joins TRBV20-1 and TRBJ1-1, with D unclear. CDR1 and CDR2 from the germline V gene are DFQATT and SNEGSKA (reference sequence). The V and J ends lost 3 bases and 0 bases respectively, with 8 bases between them. The CDR3 loop spans 13 amino acids. CDR3 loop: CSARVTVNTEAFF. The CDR3 DNA reads as TGCAGTGCTAGGGTTACAGTGAACACTGAAGCTTTCTTT.

The rearrangement links TRBV6-2 or TRBV6-3 to TRBJ2-1; 12 bases align to TRBD2. The CDR3 loop spans 16 amino acids. V trimming: 5 bases; J trimming: 1 base; junction bases outside the gene matches: 3. Per germline, CDR1 MNHEY and CDR2 SVGEGT. The DNA of the CDR3 is TGTGCCAGCAGTCTAGCGGGAGGGCCTTCCTACAATGAGCAGTTCTTC. Translation gives CASSLAGGPSYNEQFF.

This clonotype has only a few counts. This chain joins TRBV20-1 and TRBJ2-6; a possible D gene is TRBD1 (5 bases). V was shortened by 0 bases and J by 4 bases, with 13 bases between the two germline ends. Germline V gives CDR1 DFQATT, CDR2 SNEGSKA (reference sequence). The CDR3 contains 16 residues. DNA for the CDR3: TGCAGTGCTAGAGACAGGGTCTTGGCCGGGGCCAACGTCCTGACTTTC. Translated, it gives CSARDRVLAGANVLTF.